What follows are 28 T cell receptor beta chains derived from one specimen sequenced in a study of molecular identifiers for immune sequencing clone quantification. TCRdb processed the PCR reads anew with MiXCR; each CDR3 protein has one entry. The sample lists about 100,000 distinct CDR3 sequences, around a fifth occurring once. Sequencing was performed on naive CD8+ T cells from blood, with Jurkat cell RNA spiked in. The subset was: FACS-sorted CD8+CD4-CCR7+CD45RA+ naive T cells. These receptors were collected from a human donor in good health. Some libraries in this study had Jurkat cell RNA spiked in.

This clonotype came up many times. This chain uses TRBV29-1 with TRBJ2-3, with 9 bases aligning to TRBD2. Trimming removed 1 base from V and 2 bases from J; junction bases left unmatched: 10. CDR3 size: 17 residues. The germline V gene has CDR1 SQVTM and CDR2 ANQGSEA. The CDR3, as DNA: TGCAGCGTTGAAGGGTGGGCTAGCGGGGAAAACACAGATACGCAGTATTTT. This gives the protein CSVEGWASGENTDTQYF.

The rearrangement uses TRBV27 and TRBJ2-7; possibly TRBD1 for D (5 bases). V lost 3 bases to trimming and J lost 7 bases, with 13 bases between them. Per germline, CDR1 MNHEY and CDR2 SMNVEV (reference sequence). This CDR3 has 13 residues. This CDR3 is CASSFGEGAEQYF. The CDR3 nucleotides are TGTGCCAGCAGTTTTGGTGAAGGGGCAGAGCAGTACTTC.

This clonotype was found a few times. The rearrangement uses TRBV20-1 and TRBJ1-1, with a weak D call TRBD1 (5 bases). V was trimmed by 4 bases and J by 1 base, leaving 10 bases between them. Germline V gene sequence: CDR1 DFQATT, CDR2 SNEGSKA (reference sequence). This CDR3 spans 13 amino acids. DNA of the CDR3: TGCAGTGCTACCGGGACGGAGAACACTGAAGCTTTCTTT. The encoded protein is CSATGTENTEAFF.

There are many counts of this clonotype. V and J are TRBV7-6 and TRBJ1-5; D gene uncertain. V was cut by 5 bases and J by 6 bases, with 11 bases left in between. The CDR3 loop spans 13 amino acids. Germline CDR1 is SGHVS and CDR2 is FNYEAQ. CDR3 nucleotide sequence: TGTGCCAGCAGCGACCGTCTGGGTCAGCCCCAGCATTTT. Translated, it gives CASSDRLGQPQHF.

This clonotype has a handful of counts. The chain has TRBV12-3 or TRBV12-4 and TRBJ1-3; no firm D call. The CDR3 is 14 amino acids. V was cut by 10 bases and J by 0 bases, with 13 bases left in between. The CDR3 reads CAIRKGNSGNTIYF. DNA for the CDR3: TGTGCCATCAGAAAAGGGAACTCTGGAAACACCATATATTTT.

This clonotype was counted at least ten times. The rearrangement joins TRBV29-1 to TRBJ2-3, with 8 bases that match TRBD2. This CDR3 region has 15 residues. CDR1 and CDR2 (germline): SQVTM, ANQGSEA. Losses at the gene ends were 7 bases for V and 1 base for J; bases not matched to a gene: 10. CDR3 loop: CSADLSGRGTDTQYF. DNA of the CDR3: TGCAGCGCTGACCTAAGCGGGAGAGGCACAGATACGCAGTATTTT.

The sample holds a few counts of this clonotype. Written as DNA, the CDR3 is TGTGCCAGCAGTATTCCTGGGACAGTTAACGACAATGAGCAGTTCTTC. Its protein product is CASSIPGTVNDNEQFF. The V call is TRBV12-3 or TRBV12-4, the J call TRBJ2-1, with 7 bases that match TRBD1. V gave up 5 bases and J gave up 5 bases; unmatched junction bases: 12. The CDR3 loop spans 16 amino acids.

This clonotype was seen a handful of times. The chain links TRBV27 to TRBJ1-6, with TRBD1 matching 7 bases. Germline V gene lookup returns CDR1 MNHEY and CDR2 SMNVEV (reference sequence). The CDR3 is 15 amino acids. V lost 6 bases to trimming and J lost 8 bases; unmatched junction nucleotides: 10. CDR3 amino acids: CASSERQGLDSPLHF. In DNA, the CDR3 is TGTGCCAGCAGCGAACGACAGGGCTTAGATTCACCCCTCCACTTT.

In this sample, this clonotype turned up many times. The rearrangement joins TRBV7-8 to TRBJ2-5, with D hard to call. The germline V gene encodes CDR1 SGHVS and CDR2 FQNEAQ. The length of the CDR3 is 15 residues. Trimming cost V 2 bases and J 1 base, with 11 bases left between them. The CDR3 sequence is CASSLIAPVQETQYF. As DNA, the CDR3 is TGTGCCAGCAGCTTAATTGCCCCAGTCCAAGAGACCCAGTACTTC.

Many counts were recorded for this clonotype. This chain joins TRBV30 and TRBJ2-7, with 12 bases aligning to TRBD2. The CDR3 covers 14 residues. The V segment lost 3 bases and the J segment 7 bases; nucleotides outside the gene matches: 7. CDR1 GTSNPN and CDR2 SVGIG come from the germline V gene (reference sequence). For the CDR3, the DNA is TGTGCCTGGAGCCTGACTAGCGGGAGTTATGAGCAGTACTTC. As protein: CAWSLTSGSYEQYF.

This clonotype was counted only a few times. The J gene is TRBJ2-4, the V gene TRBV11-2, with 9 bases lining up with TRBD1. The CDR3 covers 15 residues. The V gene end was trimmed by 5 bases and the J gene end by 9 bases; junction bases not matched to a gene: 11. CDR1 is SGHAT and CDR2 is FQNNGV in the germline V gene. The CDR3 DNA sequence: TGTGCCAGCAGCCTCGGGACAGGGATTGGAGGCATTCAGTACTTC. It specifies CASSLGTGIGGIQYF. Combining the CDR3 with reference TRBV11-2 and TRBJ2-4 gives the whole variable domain EAGVAQSPRYKIIEKRQSVAFWCNPISGHATLYWYQQILGQGPKLLIQFQNNGVVDDSQLPKDRFSAERLKGVDSTLKIQPAKLEDSAVYLCASSLGTGIGGIQYFGAGTRLSVL.

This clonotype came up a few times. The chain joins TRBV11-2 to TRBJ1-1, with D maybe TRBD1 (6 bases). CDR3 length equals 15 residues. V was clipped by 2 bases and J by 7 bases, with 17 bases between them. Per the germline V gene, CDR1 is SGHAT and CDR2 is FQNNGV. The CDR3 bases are TGTGCCAGCAGCTTACTGAGTGGCAGGGGCGGTGAAGCTTTCTTT. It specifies CASSLLSGRGGEAFF.

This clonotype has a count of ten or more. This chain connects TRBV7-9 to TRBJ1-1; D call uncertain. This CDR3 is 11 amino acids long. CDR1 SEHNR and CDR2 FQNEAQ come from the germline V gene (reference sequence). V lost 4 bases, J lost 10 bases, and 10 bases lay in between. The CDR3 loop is CASSSGAGAFF. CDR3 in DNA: TGTGCCAGCAGCTCAGGCGCTGGAGCTTTCTTT.

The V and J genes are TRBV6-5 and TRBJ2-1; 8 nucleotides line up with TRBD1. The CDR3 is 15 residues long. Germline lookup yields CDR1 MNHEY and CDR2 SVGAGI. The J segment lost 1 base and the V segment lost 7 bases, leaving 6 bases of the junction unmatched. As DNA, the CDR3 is TGTGCCAGCACCCCGGACAGGGTTTCCTACAATGAGCAGTTCTTC. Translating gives CASTPDRVSYNEQFF.

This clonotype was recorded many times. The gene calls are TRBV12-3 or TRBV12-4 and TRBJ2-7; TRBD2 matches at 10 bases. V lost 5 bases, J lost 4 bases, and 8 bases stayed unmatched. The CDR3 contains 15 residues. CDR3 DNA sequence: TGTGCCAGCAGTATCCAGCGGGAGGGCACATACGAGCAGTACTTC. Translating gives CASSIQREGTYEQYF.

The CDR3 is CASSIAQGAPEAFF. The CDR3 DNA reads as TGTGCCAGTAGTATTGCCCAGGGAGCGCCTGAAGCTTTCTTT. The chain has TRBV19 and TRBJ1-1, with a possible D match to TRBD1 (5 bases). Looked up from germline, CDR1 is LNHDA and CDR2 is SQIVND (reference sequence). This CDR3 contains 14 residues. The V end lost 3 bases, the J end lost 6 bases, and 14 bases lay between the germline ends.

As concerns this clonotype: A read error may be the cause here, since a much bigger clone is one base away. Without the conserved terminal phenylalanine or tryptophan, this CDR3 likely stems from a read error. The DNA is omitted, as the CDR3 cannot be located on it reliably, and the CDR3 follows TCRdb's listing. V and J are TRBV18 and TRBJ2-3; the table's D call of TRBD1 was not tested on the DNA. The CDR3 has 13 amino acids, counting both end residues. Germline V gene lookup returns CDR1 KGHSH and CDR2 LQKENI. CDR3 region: CASSPNGPPPLRL.

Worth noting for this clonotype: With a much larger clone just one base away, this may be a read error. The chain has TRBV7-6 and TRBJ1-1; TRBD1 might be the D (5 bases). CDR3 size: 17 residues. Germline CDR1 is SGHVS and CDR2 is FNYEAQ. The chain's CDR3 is CASSSLPAGSEGTEASF. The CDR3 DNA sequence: TGTGCCAGCAGCTCCTTACCGGCAGGGAGCGAAGGAACTGAAGCTTCCTTT.

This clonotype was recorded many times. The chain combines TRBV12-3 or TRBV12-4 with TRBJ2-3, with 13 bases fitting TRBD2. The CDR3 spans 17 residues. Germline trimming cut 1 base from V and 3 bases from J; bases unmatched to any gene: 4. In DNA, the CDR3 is TGTGCCAGCAGTTTAGGGACTAGCGGGAGTGGGACAGATACGCAGTATTTT. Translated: CASSLGTSGSGTDTQYF.

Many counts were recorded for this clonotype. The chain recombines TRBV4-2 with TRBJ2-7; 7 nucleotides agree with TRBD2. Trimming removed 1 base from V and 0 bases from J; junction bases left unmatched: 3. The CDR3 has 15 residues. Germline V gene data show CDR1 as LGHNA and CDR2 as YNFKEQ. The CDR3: CASSQAQRDSYEQYF. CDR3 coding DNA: TGTGCCAGCAGCCAAGCTCAGCGGGACTCCTACGAGCAGTACTTC.

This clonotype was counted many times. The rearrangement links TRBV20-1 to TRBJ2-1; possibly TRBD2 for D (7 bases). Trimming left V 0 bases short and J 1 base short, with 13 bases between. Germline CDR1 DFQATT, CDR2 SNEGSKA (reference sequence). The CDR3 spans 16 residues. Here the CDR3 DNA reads TGCAGTGCTAGAGATTTGGCGGGGGCGTCCTACAATGAGCAGTTCTTC. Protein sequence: CSARDLAGASYNEQFF.

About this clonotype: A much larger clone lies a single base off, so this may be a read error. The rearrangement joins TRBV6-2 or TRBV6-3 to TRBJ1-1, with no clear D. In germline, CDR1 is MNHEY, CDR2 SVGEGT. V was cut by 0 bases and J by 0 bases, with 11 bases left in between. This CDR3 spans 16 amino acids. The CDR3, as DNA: TGTGCCAGCAGTTACTCGGGGTCGGTTATGAACACTGAAGCTTTCTTT. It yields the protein CASSYSGSVMNTEAFF.

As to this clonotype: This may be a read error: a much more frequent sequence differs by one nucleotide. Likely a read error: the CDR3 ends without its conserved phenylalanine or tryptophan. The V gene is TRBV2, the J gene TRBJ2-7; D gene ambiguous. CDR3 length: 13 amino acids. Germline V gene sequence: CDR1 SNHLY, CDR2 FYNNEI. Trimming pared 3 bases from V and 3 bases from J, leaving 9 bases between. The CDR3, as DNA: TGTGCCAGCAGTGACTTCAGATTCTACGAGCAGTACTGC. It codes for CASSDFRFYEQYC.

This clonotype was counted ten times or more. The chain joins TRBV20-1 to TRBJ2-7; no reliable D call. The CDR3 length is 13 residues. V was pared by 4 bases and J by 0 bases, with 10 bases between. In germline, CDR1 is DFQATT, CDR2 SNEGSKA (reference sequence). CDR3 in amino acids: CSATGPHSYEQYF. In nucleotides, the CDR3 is TGCAGTGCTACCGGACCACACTCCTACGAGCAGTACTTC.

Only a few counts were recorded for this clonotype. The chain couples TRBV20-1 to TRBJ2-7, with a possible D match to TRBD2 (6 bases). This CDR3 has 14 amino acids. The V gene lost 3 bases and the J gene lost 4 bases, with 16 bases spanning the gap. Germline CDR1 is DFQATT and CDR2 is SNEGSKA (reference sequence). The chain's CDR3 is CSARGGFLSYEQYF. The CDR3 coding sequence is TGCAGTGCTAGGGGGGGATTCCTATCATACGAGCAGTACTTC.

The CDR3 protein is CASSFGHHTQYF. CDR3 sequence (DNA): TGTGCCAGCAGTTTTGGGCATCATACGCAGTATTTT. The chain couples TRBV6-2 or TRBV6-3 to TRBJ2-3; no clear D. The CDR3 loop spans 12 amino acids. CDR1 is MNHEY, CDR2 SVGEGT, per germline. Deletions cut 4 bases from V and 7 bases from J, with 9 bases between.

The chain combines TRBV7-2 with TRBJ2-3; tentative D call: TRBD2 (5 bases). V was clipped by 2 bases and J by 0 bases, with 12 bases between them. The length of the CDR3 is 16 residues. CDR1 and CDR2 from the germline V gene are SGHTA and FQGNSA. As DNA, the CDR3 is TGTGCCAGCAGCTTAAGGACTCTGAAAAGCACAGATACGCAGTATTTT. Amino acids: CASSLRTLKSTDTQYF.

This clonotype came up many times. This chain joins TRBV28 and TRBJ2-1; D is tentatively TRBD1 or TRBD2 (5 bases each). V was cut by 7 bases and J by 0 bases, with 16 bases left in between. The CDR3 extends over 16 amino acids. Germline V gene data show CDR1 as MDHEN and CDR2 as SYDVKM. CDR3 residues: CASTALGGLSYNEQFF. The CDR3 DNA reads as TGTGCCAGCACCGCCCTTGGGGGTCTCTCCTACAATGAGCAGTTCTTC. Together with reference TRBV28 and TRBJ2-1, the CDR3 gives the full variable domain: DVKVTQSSRYLVKRTGEKVFLECVQDMDHENMFWYRQDPGLGLRLIYFSYDVKMKEKGDIPEGYSVSREKKERFSLILESASTNQTSMYLCASTALGGLSYNEQFFGPGTRLTVL.